This T cell receptor beta chain emerged from a study of human T cells and chemical hapten exposure. This CDR3 has 14 amino acids. In germline, CDR1 is SEHNR, CDR2 FQNEAQ (reference sequence). Unmatched junction bases numbered 4, after V lost 5 bases and J lost 6 bases. Noted time point: patch test 1, 2 weeks after DPC sensitization. The treatment here: therapeutic diphenylcyclopropenone sensitization with weekly scalp DPC. TCRdb analysed the RACE reads with MiXCR anew, one entry per CDR3 protein. The profile shows approximately 400,000 distinct CDR3 sequences, approximately 4.4% of them singletons. This rearrangement joins TRBV7-9 to TRBJ1-4, with TRBD1 matching 9 bases. Sequencing was performed on whole blood, taken in connection with sensitization to the hapten diphenylcyclopropenone (DPC). The sequence was obtained from a woman aged 45-60 years with alopecia areata. Some clones in this sample may be carry-over from other donors' samples. CDR3 DNA: TGTGCCAGCAGCCCCGGGACAGGGCATGAAAAACTGTTTTTT. The encoded protein is CASSPGTGHEKLFF.